The 4 T cell receptor beta chains below come from one sample, sequenced in a study of cytomegalovirus exposure and HLA in healthy donors (dated by TCRdb to about 2017). Libraries were built with the immunoSEQ multiplex PCR assay. For the multiplex PCR, a mixture combining 60 forward primers for TCR Vbeta segments and 13 reverse primers for TCR Jbeta segments was used. In its TCRdb copy, this immuneACCESS table keeps in-frame sequences only and misses some clones. Where compared with another copy, unresolved V genes explain less than half of these, and the others have no known cause. Across this sample there are about 140,000 clones, with roughly two thirds seen only once. The biggest ten clones account for approximately 15% of the sample. The sequenced sample was PBMCs. Receptors were obtained from a human donor in good health.

This chain joins TRBV21-1 and TRBJ1-2; the D segment call TRBD1 is taken from the table without a DNA check. TRBV21-1 is a documented pseudogene. This CDR3 contains 14 residues. The CDR3 loop is CASSKGAGPYGYTF. Written as DNA, the CDR3 is TGTGCCAGCAGCAAAGGGGCAGGCCCCTATGGCTACACCTTC.

This chain joins TRBV6-1 and TRBJ1-6; no clear D gene. The CDR3 loop spans 14 amino acids. Trimming shortened V by 4 bases and J by 0 bases, and 4 bases separated the two germline ends. CDR1 is MNHNS and CDR2 is SASEGT in the germline V gene. The CDR3 region is CASSAGSYNSPLHF. In DNA, the CDR3 is TGTGCCAGCAGTGCGGGCTCCTATAATTCACCCCTCCACTTT.

J is TRBJ1-1 and V is TRBV18; D call uncertain. Germline V gene lookup returns CDR1 KGHSH and CDR2 LQKENI. The CDR3 totals 13 residues. The V end lost 5 bases, the J end lost 4 bases, and 11 bases lay between the germline ends. The chain's CDR3 is CASSEQEITEAFF. In nucleotides, the CDR3 is TGTGCCAGCTCAGAGCAAGAAATCACTGAAGCTTTCTTT. The variable domain in full, with the rest retrieved from reference TRBV18 and TRBJ1-1, is NAGVMQNPRHLVRRRGQEARLRCSPMKGHSHVYWYRQLPEEGLKFMVYLQKENIIDESGMPKERFSAEFPKEGPSILRIQQVVRGDSAAYFCASSEQEITEAFFGQGTRLTVV.

This clone was seen only once. J is TRBJ1-5 and V is TRBV27; D is unresolved. Trimming removed 4 bases from V and 4 bases from J, with 8 bases in between. Per the germline V gene, CDR1 is MNHEY and CDR2 is SMNVEV (reference sequence). The CDR3 consists of 13 residues. CDR3 in DNA: TGTGCCAGCAGTTACGACGGGAATCAGCCCCAGCATTTT. Protein: CASSYDGNQPQHF.